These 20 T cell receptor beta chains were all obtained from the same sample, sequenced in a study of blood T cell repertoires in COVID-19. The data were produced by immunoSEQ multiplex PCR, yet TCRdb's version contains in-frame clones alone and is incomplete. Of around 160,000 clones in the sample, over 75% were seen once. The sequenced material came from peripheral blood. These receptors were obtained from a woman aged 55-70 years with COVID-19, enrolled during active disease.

CDR3 residues: CASSLAGGGLTYEQYF. DNA for the CDR3: TGTGCCAGCAGCTTGGCGGGCGGGGGCCTAACCTACGAGCAGTACTTC. The chain is built from TRBV5-4 and TRBJ2-7; D perhaps matches TRBD2 (7 bases). This CDR3 has 16 amino acids. The ends were cut back, 0 bases at V and 2 bases at J, with 15 bases in the middle. The germline gives CDR1 SGHNT, CDR2 YYREEE (reference sequence). The entire variable domain, with the rest obtained from reference TRBV5-4 and TRBJ2-7, is as follows: ETGVTQSPTHLIKTRGQQVTLRCSSQSGHNTVSWYQQALGQGPQFIFQYYREEENGRGNFPPRFSGLQFPNYSSELNVNALELDDSALYLCASSLAGGGLTYEQYFGPGTRLTVT.

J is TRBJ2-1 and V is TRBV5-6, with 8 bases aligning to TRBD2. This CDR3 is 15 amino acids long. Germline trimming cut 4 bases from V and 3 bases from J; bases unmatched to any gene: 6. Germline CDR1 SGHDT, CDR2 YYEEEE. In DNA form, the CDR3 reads TGTGCCAGCAGCCCTGGTCTAGCGGGCTACAATGAGCAGTTCTTC. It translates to CASSPGLAGYNEQFF. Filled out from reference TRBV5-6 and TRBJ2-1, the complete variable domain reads DAGVTQSPTHLIKTRGQQVTLRCSPKSGHDTVSWYQQALGQGPQFIFQYYEEEERQRGNFPDRFSGHQFPNYSSELNVNALLLGDSALYLCASSPGLAGYNEQFFGPGTRLTVL.

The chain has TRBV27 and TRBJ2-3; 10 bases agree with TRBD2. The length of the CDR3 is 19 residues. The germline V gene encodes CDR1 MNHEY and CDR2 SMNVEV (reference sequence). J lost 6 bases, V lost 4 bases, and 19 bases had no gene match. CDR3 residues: CASSSQRLAGHTKGDTQYF. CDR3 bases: TGTGCCAGCAGTTCCCAGCGACTAGCGGGCCACACAAAGGGGGATACGCAGTATTTT.

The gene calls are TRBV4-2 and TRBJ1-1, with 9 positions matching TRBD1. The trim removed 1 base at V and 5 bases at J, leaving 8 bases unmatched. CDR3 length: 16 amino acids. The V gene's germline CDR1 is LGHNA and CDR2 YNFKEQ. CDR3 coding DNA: TGTGCCAGCAGCCAAGGCGGGACAGGGAAGGATACTGAAGCTTTCTTT. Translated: CASSQGGTGKDTEAFF.

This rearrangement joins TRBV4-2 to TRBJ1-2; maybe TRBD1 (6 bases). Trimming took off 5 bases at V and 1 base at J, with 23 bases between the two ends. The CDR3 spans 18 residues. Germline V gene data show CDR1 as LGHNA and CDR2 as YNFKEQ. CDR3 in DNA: TGTGCCAGCAGCTCTTATCCCAACGTACAGGGTGATAACTATGGCTACACCTTC. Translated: CASSSYPNVQGDNYGYTF.

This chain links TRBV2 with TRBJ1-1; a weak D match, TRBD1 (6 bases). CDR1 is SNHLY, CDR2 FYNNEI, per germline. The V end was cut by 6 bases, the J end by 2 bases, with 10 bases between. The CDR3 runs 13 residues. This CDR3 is CASRPDSNTEAFF. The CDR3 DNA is TGTGCCAGCAGACCGGACAGCAACACTGAAGCTTTCTTT.

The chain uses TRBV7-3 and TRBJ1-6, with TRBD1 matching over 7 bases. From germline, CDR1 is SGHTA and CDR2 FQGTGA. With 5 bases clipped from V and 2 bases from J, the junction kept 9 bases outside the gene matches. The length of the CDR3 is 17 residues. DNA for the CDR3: TGTGCCAGCAGCGAATCCACAGGGGTCGCCTATAATTCACCCCTCCACTTT. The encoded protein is CASSESTGVAYNSPLHF.

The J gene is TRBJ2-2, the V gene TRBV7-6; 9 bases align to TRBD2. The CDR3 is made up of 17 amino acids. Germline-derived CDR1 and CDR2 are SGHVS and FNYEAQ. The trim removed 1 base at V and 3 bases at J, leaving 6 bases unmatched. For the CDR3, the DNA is TGTGCCAGCAGCTTAGAAAGCGGGGGGCACGACACCGGGGAGCTGTTTTTT. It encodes CASSLESGGHDTGELFF.

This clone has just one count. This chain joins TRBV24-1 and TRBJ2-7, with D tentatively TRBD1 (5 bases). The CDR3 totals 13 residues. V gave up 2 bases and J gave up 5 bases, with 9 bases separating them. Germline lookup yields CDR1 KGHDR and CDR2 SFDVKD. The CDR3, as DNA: TGTGCCACCAGTGATTCTTGGGGCAACGAGCAGTACTTC. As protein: CATSDSWGNEQYF.

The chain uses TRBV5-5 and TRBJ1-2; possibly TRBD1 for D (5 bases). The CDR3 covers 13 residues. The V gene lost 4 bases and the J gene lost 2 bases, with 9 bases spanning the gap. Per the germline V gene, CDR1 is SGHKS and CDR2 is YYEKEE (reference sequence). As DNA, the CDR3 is TGTGCCAGCAGCACCCAGGGAAACTATGGCTACACCTTC. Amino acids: CASSTQGNYGYTF. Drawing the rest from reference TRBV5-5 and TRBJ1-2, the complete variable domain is DAGVTQSPTHLIKTRGQQVTLRCSPISGHKSVSWYQQVLGQGPQFIFQYYEKEERGRGNFPDRFSARQFPNYSSELNVNALLLGDSALYLCASSTQGNYGYTFGSGTRLTVV.

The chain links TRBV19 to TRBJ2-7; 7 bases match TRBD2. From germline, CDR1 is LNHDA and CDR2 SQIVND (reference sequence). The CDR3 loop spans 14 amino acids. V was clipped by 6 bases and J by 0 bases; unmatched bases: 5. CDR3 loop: CASSFSGPSYEQYF. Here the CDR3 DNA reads TGTGCCAGTAGCTTTAGCGGGCCCTCCTACGAGCAGTACTTC.

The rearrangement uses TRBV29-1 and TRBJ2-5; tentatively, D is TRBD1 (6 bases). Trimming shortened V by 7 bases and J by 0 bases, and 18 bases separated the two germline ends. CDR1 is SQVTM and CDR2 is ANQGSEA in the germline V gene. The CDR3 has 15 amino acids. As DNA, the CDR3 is TGCAGCGCTAGGGGGACCGCACAGTACCAAGAGACCCAGTACTTC. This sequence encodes CSARGTAQYQETQYF.

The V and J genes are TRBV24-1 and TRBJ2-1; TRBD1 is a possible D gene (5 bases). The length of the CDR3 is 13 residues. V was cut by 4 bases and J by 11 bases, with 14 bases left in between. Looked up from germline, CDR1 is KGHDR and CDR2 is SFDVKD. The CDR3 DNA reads TGTGCCACCAGTGACTCTGACAGACCGAAGCAGTTCTTC. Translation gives CATSDSDRPKQFF.

This CDR3 reads CASSIGQNQNIQYF. In DNA, the CDR3 is TGTGCCAGTAGTATAGGGCAGAACCAAAACATTCAGTACTTC. The rearrangement links TRBV19 to TRBJ2-4; D unclear. The CDR3 runs 14 residues. Germline loops: CDR1 LNHDA, CDR2 SQIVND (reference sequence). The ends were cut back, 1 base at V and 5 bases at J, with 9 bases in the middle.

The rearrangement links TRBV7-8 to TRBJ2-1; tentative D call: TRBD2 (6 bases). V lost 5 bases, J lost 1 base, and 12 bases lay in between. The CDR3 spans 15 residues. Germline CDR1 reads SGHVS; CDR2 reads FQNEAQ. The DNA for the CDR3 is TGTGCCAGCAGCACCCAGCGGGCTTCCTACAATGAGCAGTTCTTC. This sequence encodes CASSTQRASYNEQFF.

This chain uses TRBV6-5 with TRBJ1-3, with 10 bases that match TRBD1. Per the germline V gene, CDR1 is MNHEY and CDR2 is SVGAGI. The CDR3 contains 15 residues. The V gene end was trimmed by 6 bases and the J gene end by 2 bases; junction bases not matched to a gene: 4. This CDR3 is CASSRTGGTGNTIYF. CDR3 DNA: TGTGCCAGCAGCCGGACAGGGGGTACTGGAAACACCATATATTTT.

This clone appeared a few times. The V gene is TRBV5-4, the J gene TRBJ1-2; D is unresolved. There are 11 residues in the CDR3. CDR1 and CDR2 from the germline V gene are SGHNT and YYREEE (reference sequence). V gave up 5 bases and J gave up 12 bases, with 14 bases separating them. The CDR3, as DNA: TGTGCCAGCAGTTCGCTCGGTGTCGACACCTTC. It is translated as CASSSLGVDTF.

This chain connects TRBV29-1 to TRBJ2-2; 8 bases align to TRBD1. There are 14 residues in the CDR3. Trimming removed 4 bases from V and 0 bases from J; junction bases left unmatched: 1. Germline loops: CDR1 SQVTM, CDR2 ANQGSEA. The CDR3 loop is CSVARGPNTGELFF. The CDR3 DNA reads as TGCAGCGTTGCCAGGGGGCCGAACACCGGGGAGCTGTTTTTT.

CDR3: CASSLWGRGDNQPQHF. CDR3 bases: TGTGCCAGCAGTTTATGGGGCAGGGGGGACAATCAGCCCCAGCATTTT. The V gene is TRBV27, the J gene TRBJ1-5, with TRBD1 matching 7 bases. Germline V gene lookup returns CDR1 MNHEY and CDR2 SMNVEV (reference sequence). This CDR3 has 16 amino acids. V lost 1 base and J lost 3; bases outside the gene matches: 6.

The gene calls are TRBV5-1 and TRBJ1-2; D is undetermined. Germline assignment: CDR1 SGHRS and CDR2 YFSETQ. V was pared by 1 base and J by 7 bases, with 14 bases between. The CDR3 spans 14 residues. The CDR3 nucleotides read TGCGCCAGCAGCTTGAGCACAGATTCCCCTGGCTACACCTTC. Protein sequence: CASSLSTDSPGYTF.